The clone carrying this T cell receptor beta chain showed up just a few times. What it binds is unknown. This sample was included in a study of CD8+ T cells in alopecia areata. In the study overall: It was 6 to 18 months of tofacitinib, and then there were 6 months off drug.

Findings and limits, study-wide: Normal scalp had lower clonality than lesional scalp, with alopecia totalis/universalis lesions showing this most strongly.

Germline assignment: CDR1 MNHEY and CDR2 SMNVEV (reference sequence). The CDR3 runs 15 residues. J lost 3 bases, V lost 7 bases, and 10 bases had no gene match. Treatment: oral pan-JAK inhibitor, 5-10 mg twice daily. Sequencing templates came from extracted RNA that was reverse transcribed into cDNA. Sequencing used immunoSEQ multiplex PCR; TCRdb keeps in-frame clones, though not all of them. The table shows fewer than 250,000 clones, with over 40% occurring only once. Sequenced here: CD4+ T cells sorted from blood, sampled around week 36, from a patient treated with tofacitinib. This clonotype originated in a human donor with alopecia areata. The chain carries TRBV27 and TRBJ2-5; 8 positions match TRBD1. Written as DNA, the CDR3 is TGTGCCAGCAAGAGACAGGGGTTCAGAGAAGAGACCCAGTACTTC. Translated: CASKRQGFREETQYF.